This T cell receptor (beta chain) comes out of a study of T cell responses to AZD1222 COVID-19 vaccine. General study points: Clonal diversity was possibly underestimated, and the donors were mostly white British, with more females. An increase in Spike-specific TCR breadth and depth was observed after two AZD1222 doses. Among those given AZD1222, only five or six were seropositive at baseline. Repertoires were obtained only post-peak T cell response.

Notes on this clone: The antigen remains unidentified.

TCRdb's table, derived via immunoSEQ multiplex PCR, lists solely in-frame clones and lacks some. This repertoire shows around 260,000 clones, 85% to 95% found once; its top ten account for 0.5% to 0.65%. Per germline, CDR1 SGHRS and CDR2 YFSETQ. This CDR3 contains 14 residues. V shed 4 bases and J 8 bases; nucleotides not matched to a gene: 5. Specimen: peripheral blood, collected on day 0 of AZD1222 vaccination. The TCR was taken from an adult in good health. The V gene is TRBV5-1, the J gene TRBJ1-6; the match to TRBD1 covers 8 bases. CDR3 sequence reads: CASSMDRVDSPLHF. CDR3 bases: TGCGCCAGCAGCATGGACAGGGTAGATTCACCCCTCCACTTT.